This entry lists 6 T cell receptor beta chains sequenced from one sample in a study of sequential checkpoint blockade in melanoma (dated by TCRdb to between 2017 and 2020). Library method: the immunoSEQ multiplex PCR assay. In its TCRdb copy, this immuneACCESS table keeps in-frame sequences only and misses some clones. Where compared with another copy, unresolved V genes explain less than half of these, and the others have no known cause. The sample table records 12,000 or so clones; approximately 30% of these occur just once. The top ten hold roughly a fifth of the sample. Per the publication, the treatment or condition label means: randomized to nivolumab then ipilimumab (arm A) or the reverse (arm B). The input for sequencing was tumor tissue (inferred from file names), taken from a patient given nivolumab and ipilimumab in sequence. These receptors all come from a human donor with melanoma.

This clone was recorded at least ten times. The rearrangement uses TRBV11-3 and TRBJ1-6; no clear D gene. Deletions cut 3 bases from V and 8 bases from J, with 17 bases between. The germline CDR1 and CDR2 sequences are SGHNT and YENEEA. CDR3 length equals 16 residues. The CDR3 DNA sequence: TGTGCCAGCAGCTTGAGTACGACGGTCCTGGATTCACCCCTCCACTTT. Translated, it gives CASSLSTTVLDSPLHF.

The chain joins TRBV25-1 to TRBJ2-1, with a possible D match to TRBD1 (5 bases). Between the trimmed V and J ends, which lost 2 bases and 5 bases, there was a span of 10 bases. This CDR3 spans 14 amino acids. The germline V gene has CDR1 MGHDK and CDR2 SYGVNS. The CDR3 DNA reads TGTGCCAGCAGTGAACCCCGACAGAACAATGAGCAGTTCTTC. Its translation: CASSEPRQNNEQFF.

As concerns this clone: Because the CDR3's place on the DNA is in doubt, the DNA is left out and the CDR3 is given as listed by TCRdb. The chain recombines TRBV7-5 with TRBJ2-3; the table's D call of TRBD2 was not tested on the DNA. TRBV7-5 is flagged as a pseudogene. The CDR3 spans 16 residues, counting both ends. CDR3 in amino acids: CASSAQWGGGTDTQYF.

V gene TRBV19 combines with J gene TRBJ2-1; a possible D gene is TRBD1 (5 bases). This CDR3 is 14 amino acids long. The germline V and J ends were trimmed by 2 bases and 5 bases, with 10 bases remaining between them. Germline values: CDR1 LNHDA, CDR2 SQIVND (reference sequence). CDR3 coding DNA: TGTGCCAGTAGTATACAGGGCACCGACAATGAGCAGTTCTTC. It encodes CASSIQGTDNEQFF.

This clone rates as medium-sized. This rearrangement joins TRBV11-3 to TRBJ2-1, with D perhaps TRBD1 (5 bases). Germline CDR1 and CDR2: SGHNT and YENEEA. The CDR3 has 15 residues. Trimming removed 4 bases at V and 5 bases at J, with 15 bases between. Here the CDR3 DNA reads TGTGCCAGCAGCTCAGGGTCGAACGGTGACAATGAGCAGTTCTTC. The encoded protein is CASSSGSNGDNEQFF.

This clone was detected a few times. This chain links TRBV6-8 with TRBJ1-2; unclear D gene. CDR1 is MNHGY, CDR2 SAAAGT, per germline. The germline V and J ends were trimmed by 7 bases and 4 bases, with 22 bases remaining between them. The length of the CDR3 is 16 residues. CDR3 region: CASTLVWTTHRYGYTF. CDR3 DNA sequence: TGTGCCAGCACCCTAGTCTGGACGACTCACCGCTATGGCTACACCTTC.